Reported below is one TCR beta chain. Assay used: immunoSEQ multiplex PCR; TCRdb lists only in-frame clones, some missing. Here the sample spans 65,000 to 90,000 clones, around 92% being singletons. Per germline, CDR1 GTSNPN and CDR2 SVGIG (reference sequence). The CDR3 spans 15 residues. The V and J ends lost 0 bases and 7 bases respectively, with 19 bases between them. This sample is part of a study of lymphopenia after photon versus proton radiotherapy. The TCR originated in a woman in her thirties or forties with cholangiocarcinoma. Sequenced material: peripheral blood, taken from a patient treated with photon-based radiotherapy. The rearrangement uses TRBV30 and TRBJ2-7, with D perhaps TRBD2 (7 bases). The CDR3 bases are TGTGCCTGGAGTGTACGGGGGGCCGGCGCTAGGGAGCAGTACTTC. Protein: CAWSVRGAGAREQYF.